These T cell receptor beta chains were read from a single sample in a study of blood T cells in healthy people across ages. MiXCR was run by TCRdb on the 5' RACE reads, yielding one entry per CDR3 protein. Of about 730,000 distinct CDR3 sequences in the sample, around 40% were seen once. Sample: blood. The receptors shown here come from a woman aged 55-70 years in good health. Each CDR3 is given with its conserved first and last residue. A D gene is named only where the DNA matches it firmly.

D gene,V gene,J gene,CDR3 protein
TRBD2,TRBV20-1,TRBJ2-7,CSVPGTNSYEQYF
-,TRBV27,TRBJ2-3,CASSLGGTRTDMLYF
TRBD1,TRBV20-1,TRBJ2-5,CSARKTGEETQYF
-,TRBV4-3,TRBJ2-2,CASSQGSTGELFF
-,TRBV12-3/TRBV12-4,TRBJ2-7,CASSFAVGYEQYF
-,TRBV20-1,TRBJ1-6,CSARVGLLNSPLHF
-,TRBV28,TRBJ2-6,CASSLGGRLTGANVLTF
TRBD2,TRBV5-8,TRBJ2-5,CASSLGSRGGEETQYF
TRBD1,TRBV20-1,TRBJ2-1,CSASGTGPNEQFF
-,TRBV29-1,TRBJ2-3,CSVGPLSTDTQYF
TRBD2,TRBV4-3,TRBJ2-5,CASSLTQPGTSGRETQYF
-,TRBV7-2,TRBJ1-2,CASSSSIRQGFNYGYTF
-,TRBV20-1,TRBJ2-7,CSATRTGFYEQYF
-,TRBV29-1,TRBJ2-3,CGGGFGGTDTQYF
-,TRBV29-1,TRBJ2-6,CSVDTSSGANVLTF
-,TRBV6-2/TRBV6-3,-,CASSTVPRQETQYF
-,TRBV7-2,TRBJ2-1,CASSRRWDSGSYNEQFF
-,TRBV12-3/TRBV12-4,TRBJ1-2,CASSNGNIYGYTF
TRBD2,TRBV9,TRBJ2-1,CASSVTSGRDEQFF
TRBD2,TRBV5-1,TRBJ2-1,CASSQGLDVNEQFF
TRBD2,TRBV20-1,-,CSASLWGREGEQYF
TRBD2,TRBV5-1,TRBJ2-1,CASSQWGREVSNEQFF
-,TRBV20-1,TRBJ1-4,CSAPKAGTTNEKLFF
-,TRBV15,TRBJ2-2,CATSRDSGGGYTGELFF
TRBD2,TRBV15,TRBJ2-1,CATSRPGLAVSSYNEQFF
-,TRBV7-2,-,CASSPDGGTQRETQYF
TRBD1,TRBV10-2,TRBJ1-1,CASSPRGAHTEAFF
TRBD1,TRBV7-3,TRBJ2-7,CASSVGTGGLNEQYF
-,TRBV10-2,TRBJ1-4,CTSLNRAPGEKLFF
-,TRBV27,TRBJ2-3,CASRSQGDTQYF
-,TRBV3-1,TRBJ2-5,CASSRIMETQYF
-,TRBV12-3/TRBV12-4,TRBJ2-3,CASRAGIAEGTDTQYF
TRBD1,TRBV7-3,TRBJ2-3,CASSNAGQVTDTQYF
-,TRBV2,TRBJ1-1,CASRPNGDTEAFF
-,TRBV20-1,TRBJ2-7,CRAQGRTYEQYF
-,TRBV27,TRBJ2-1,CASRATWVVAYNEQFF
TRBD2,TRBV4-2,TRBJ2-1,CACSQSQLAVSSYNEQFF
TRBD2,TRBV5-1,TRBJ2-1,CASSSGAWGLAGGYNEQFF
-,TRBV12-3/TRBV12-4,TRBJ2-7,CASTQMGTFYEQYF
-,TRBV29-1,TRBJ2-5,CSVIRVGGETQYF
-,TRBV6-5,TRBJ1-2,CASSTVQHYGYTF
TRBD1,TRBV6-6,TRBJ2-7,CASRTGTGSHEQYF
TRBD1,TRBV7-6,TRBJ1-1,CASSLTGGGGTEAFF
-,TRBV20-1,TRBJ2-7,CSARTTSFGDEQYF
-,TRBV3-1,TRBJ2-6,CASGRQVSGANVLTF
-,TRBV5-1,TRBJ2-2,CASSEGAYTGELFF
-,TRBV10-3,TRBJ1-4,CAISDGGAGEKLFF
-,TRBV5-1,TRBJ1-2,CASSSSGGTNYGYTF
TRBD2,TRBV6-2/TRBV6-3,TRBJ2-1,CASLKLLGLAGGYNEQFF
TRBD2,TRBV7-2,TRBJ2-7,CASSSKSGGRTYEQYF
-,TRBV27,TRBJ2-7,CASPADSRFSYEQYF
TRBD1,TRBV13,TRBJ2-4,CASSPYTRDRSGAKNIQYF
-,TRBV10-3,TRBJ1-1,CAIRGEGGTEAFF
-,TRBV20-1,TRBJ2-3,CSAPERNTDTQYF
-,TRBV24-1,TRBJ2-1,CATSDSAGLLYNEQFF